One and the same sample provided the 25 T cell receptor beta chains below, sequenced in a study of Graves' ophthalmopathy and Graves' hyperthyroidism. Amplified TCR beta CDR3 regions were obtained using RNA transcripts as template. Second-round multiplex PCR came after a first-round RT-PCR that employed HTBI primers. TCRdb processed the multiplex PCR reads anew with MiXCR; each CDR3 protein has one entry. The repertoire consists of approximately 460,000 distinct CDR3 sequences, with roughly 14% occurring once and the leading ten covering 9.5% to 10%. Source material: blood. The receptor set was obtained from a woman aged 25 to 39 with Graves' ophthalmopathy.

This clonotype occurred many times. The genes are TRBV30 and TRBJ1-2, with D possibly being TRBD1 (6 bases). The CDR3 contains 13 residues. The germline V gene has CDR1 GTSNPN and CDR2 SVGIG (reference sequence). V lost 5 bases, J lost 5 bases, and 15 bases lay in between. The CDR3 DNA follows: TGTGCCTGGCTCCTAGGGGGGCGGTATGGCTACACCTTC. As protein: CAWLLGGRYGYTF. Together with reference TRBV30 and TRBJ1-2, the CDR3 gives the full variable domain: SQTIHQWPATLVQPVGSPLSLECTVEGTSNPNLYWYRQAAGRGLQLLFYSVGIGQISSEVPQNLSASRPQDRQFILSSKKLLLSDSGFYLCAWLLGGRYGYTFGSGTRLTVV.

This clonotype showed up just a few times. The chain employs TRBV5-1 and TRBJ2-5; 12 bases agree with TRBD2. The V and J ends lost 4 bases and 5 bases, in that order; junction bases with no gene match: 12. The CDR3 runs to 17 residues. The germline CDR1 and CDR2 sequences are SGHRS and YFSETQ. CDR3 in amino acids: CASSQATSGGRGETQYF. The CDR3 nucleotides read TGCGCCAGCAGCCAAGCGACTAGCGGGGGCCGAGGGGAGACCCAGTACTTC.

The rearrangement joins TRBV28 to TRBJ1-1; 7 bases match TRBD1. J gave up 1 base and V 2 bases, and 4 bases lay outside the gene matches. The length of the CDR3 is 15 residues. Germline CDR1 reads MDHEN; CDR2 reads SYDVKM. In DNA, the CDR3 is TGTGCCAGCAGTTTAACGCAGGGGGGGAACACTGAAGCTTTCTTT. Protein: CASSLTQGGNTEAFF.

This clonotype was counted ten times or more. The V and J genes are TRBV11-2 and TRBJ2-2; TRBD2 matches 14 bases. Trimming removed 2 bases from V and 7 bases from J; junction bases left unmatched: 9. The CDR3 is made up of 18 amino acids. Germline assignment: CDR1 SGHAT and CDR2 FQNNGV. CDR3 in amino acids: CASSLRTSGRRTGGELFF. DNA of the CDR3: TGTGCCAGCAGCTTAAGGACTAGCGGGAGGCGTACGGGCGGGGAGCTGTTTTTT.

In this sample, this clonotype turned up many times. J is TRBJ1-2 and V is TRBV20-1; D not certain. The CDR3 runs 13 residues. Trimming cost V 2 bases and J 6 bases, with 13 bases left between them. CDR1 and CDR2 (germline): DFQATT, SNEGSKA (reference sequence). The chain's CDR3 is CSARKDTVDGYTF. For the CDR3, the DNA is TGCAGTGCTAGAAAGGATACGGTAGATGGCTACACCTTC.

This clonotype has ten or more counts. The rearrangement joins TRBV12-5 to TRBJ1-1; the D gene is possibly TRBD1 (5 bases). Looked up from germline, CDR1 is LGHNT and CDR2 is FRNRAP. V lost 5 bases, J lost 9 bases, and 13 bases lay in between. The CDR3 is 12 amino acids. CDR3 coding DNA: TGTGCTAGTGGTCCCCCCGCAGGGCAAGCTTTCTTT. It yields the protein CASGPPAGQAFF.

This clonotype was found many times. The gene calls are TRBV6-2 or TRBV6-3 and TRBJ2-5; 7 bases match TRBD1. The CDR3 loop spans 14 amino acids. CDR1 and CDR2 from the germline V gene are MNHEY and SVGEGT. The trim removed 5 bases at V and 1 base at J, leaving 4 bases unmatched. CDR3 sequence reads: CASSPTGVQETQYF. DNA of the CDR3: TGTGCCAGCAGTCCTACAGGGGTCCAAGAGACCCAGTACTTC.

This clonotype has at least ten counts. CDR3 amino acids: CASSSYAGAGELFF. The CDR3 DNA follows: TGTGCCAGCAGCTCGTATGCAGGGGCCGGGGAGCTGTTTTTT. The genes are TRBV7-8 and TRBJ2-2; perhaps TRBD1 as D (6 bases). The length of the CDR3 is 14 residues. V dropped 4 bases and J dropped 6 bases, with 12 bases sitting between them. Germline CDR1 and CDR2: SGHVS and FQNEAQ.

This clonotype came up many times. The V call is TRBV29-1, the J call TRBJ2-5, with 8 bases aligning to TRBD2. Germline V gene data show CDR1 as SQVTM and CDR2 as ANQGSEA. V lost 3 bases and J lost 5; bases outside the gene matches: 5. The CDR3 spans 13 residues. CDR3 loop: CSVDGGRLETQYF. CDR3 nucleotide sequence: TGCAGCGTTGATGGCGGGAGGTTGGAGACCCAGTACTTC.

This clonotype has a handful of counts. This chain links TRBV12-3 or TRBV12-4 with TRBJ1-2; D not certain. This CDR3 region has 12 residues. V shed 6 bases and J shed 9 bases, with 14 bases lying between them. CDR3 residues: CASSIGLESYTF. Here the CDR3 DNA reads TGTGCCAGCAGCATAGGGCTCGAAAGCTACACCTTC.

The chain carries TRBV28 and TRBJ2-1; 8 positions agree with TRBD2. Germline trimming cut 5 bases from V and 4 bases from J; bases unmatched to any gene: 1. Looked up from germline, CDR1 is MDHEN and CDR2 is SYDVKM. This CDR3 region has 13 residues. DNA for the CDR3: TGTGCCAGCAGTCCGGGGGGGTACAATGAGCAGTTCTTC. Protein product: CASSPGGYNEQFF.

This clonotype was recorded many times. V is TRBV6-5 and J is TRBJ2-7, with 8 bases aligning to TRBD2. From germline, CDR1 is MNHEY and CDR2 SVGAGI. V lost 7 bases and J lost 2; bases outside the gene matches: 10. The length of the CDR3 is 15 residues. CDR3 coding DNA: TGTGCCAGCATCTCTTCGGGGGGGCGCGCCTACGAGCAGTACTTC. It yields the protein CASISSGGRAYEQYF.

This clonotype was counted ten times or more. The rearrangement links TRBV27 to TRBJ2-7; D not certain. The CDR3 has 15 amino acids. Germline loops: CDR1 MNHEY, CDR2 SMNVEV (reference sequence). Between the trimmed V and J ends, which lost 6 bases and 0 bases, there was a span of 15 bases. As DNA, the CDR3 is TGTGCCAGCAGCTCGTGGGCAACGAGCTCCTACGAGCAGTACTTC. Translation gives CASSSWATSSYEQYF.

The chain has TRBV4-3 and TRBJ2-4, with TRBD1 matching over 7 bases. V was clipped by 2 bases and J by 14 bases; unmatched bases: 15. CDR1 and CDR2 from the germline V gene are LGHNA and YSLEER. The CDR3 contains 15 residues. The CDR3 region has the DNA TGCGCCAGCAGCCAAACTGTAGGGACAGCACTACCGAAGTACTTC. Amino acids: CASSQTVGTALPKYF.

In its sample, this clonotype was seen many times. The chain recombines TRBV28 with TRBJ1-3; D remains ambiguous. V shed 5 bases and J shed 0 bases, with 11 bases lying between them. The CDR3 loop spans 15 amino acids. Germline V lookup: CDR1 MDHEN, CDR2 SYDVKM. CDR3 residues: CASSPGLSSGNTIYF. The CDR3 DNA reads as TGTGCCAGCAGTCCCGGACTGAGCTCTGGAAACACCATATATTTT.

This clonotype came up many times. The J gene is TRBJ2-5, the V gene TRBV20-1, with 12 bases identical to TRBD2. The CDR3 contains 15 residues. In germline, CDR1 is DFQATT, CDR2 SNEGSKA (reference sequence). J lost 0 bases, V lost 5 bases, and 4 bases had no gene match. The CDR3 bases are TGCAGTGCTCTACTAGCGGGAGGCAACCAAGAGACCCAGTACTTC. Translating it yields CSALLAGGNQETQYF.

This clonotype has at least ten counts. This chain joins TRBV30 and TRBJ2-5, with a tentative D call TRBD2 (6 bases). The ends were cut back, 8 bases at V and 4 bases at J, with 14 bases in the middle. Germline V CDR1 and CDR2: GTSNPN, SVGIG (reference sequence). The CDR3 sequence is 12 residues long. CDR3 protein: CAGDVGGETQYF. As DNA, the CDR3 is TGTGCCGGTGATGTCGGGGGAGAGACCCAGTACTTC.

This clonotype was seen repeatedly, ten times or more. This chain joins TRBV15 and TRBJ2-7; 8 bases are a match to TRBD1. This CDR3 contains 17 residues. J gave up 4 bases and V 5 bases, and 16 bases lay outside the gene matches. Looked up from germline, CDR1 is LNHNV and CDR2 is YYDKDF (reference sequence). CDR3 in amino acids: CATSVSSGRGRWYEQYF. In DNA form, the CDR3 reads TGTGCCACCAGCGTGTCATCAGGCAGGGGGCGGTGGTACGAGCAGTACTTC.

This chain joins TRBV6-4 and TRBJ1-1; maybe TRBD1 (5 bases). The CDR3 covers 12 residues. Looked up from germline, CDR1 is MRHNA and CDR2 is SNTAGT. The CDR3 sequence is CSRGGENTEAFF. CDR3 sequence (DNA): TGTTCACGGGGGGGGGAGAACACTGAAGCTTTCTTT.

The rearrangement uses TRBV4-1 and TRBJ2-7; 9 nucleotides match TRBD1. J gave up 3 bases and V 0 bases, and 9 bases lay outside the gene matches. The CDR3 has 17 amino acids. Germline CDR1 reads MGHRA; CDR2 reads YSYEKL. The CDR3 coding sequence is TGCGCCAGCAGCCAAGAAGACGTAACAGGGGGCATCTACGAGCAGTACTTC. This codes for CASSQEDVTGGIYEQYF.

V is TRBV6-2 or TRBV6-3 and J is TRBJ2-2; the match to TRBD2 covers 10 bases. Germline CDR1 reads MNHEY; CDR2 reads SVGEGT. V lost 0 bases, J lost 8 bases, and 12 bases stayed unmatched. The CDR3 has 18 amino acids. The CDR3 sequence: CASSYSTSGRAGRGELFF. The CDR3 DNA sequence: TGTGCCAGCAGTTACTCGACCAGCGGGAGGGCCGGTAGGGGGGAGCTGTTTTTT.

This chain links TRBV30 with TRBJ1-2, with 11 nucleotides matching TRBD1. Germline V lookup: CDR1 GTSNPN, CDR2 SVGIG (reference sequence). CDR3 length: 13 residues. V dropped 1 base and J dropped 8; count of bases not matched to a gene: 3. This chain's CDR3 is CAWSAGTGGGYTF. The CDR3 DNA reads TGTGCCTGGAGTGCCGGGACAGGGGGGGGCTACACCTTC.

This clonotype has ten or more counts. The V and J genes are TRBV28 and TRBJ1-2; 9 nucleotides match TRBD1. The CDR3 sequence is 15 residues long. The junction had 4 bases not matched to a gene; V was cut back by 1 base and J by 4 bases. Germline V lookup: CDR1 MDHEN, CDR2 SYDVKM. For the CDR3, the DNA is TGTGCCAGCAGTTTATTGCCGGACAGGGGCTATGGCTACACCTTC. Its translation is CASSLLPDRGYGYTF.

Notes on this clonotype: A much more abundant neighbour one base away suggests this may be a read error. The chain uses TRBV28 and TRBJ1-1, with 7 bases matching TRBD1. This CDR3 is built from 16 residues. Germline assignment: CDR1 MDHEN and CDR2 SYDVKM. As DNA, the CDR3 is TGTGCCAGCAGTTTACTCTCAGGGGGAGGGGACACTGAAGCTTGCTTT. It codes for CASSLLSGGGDTEACF.

This clonotype has a count of ten or more. The chain links TRBV27 to TRBJ2-7, with 7 bases that match TRBD2. Germline assignment: CDR1 MNHEY and CDR2 SMNVEV (reference sequence). Unmatched junction bases numbered 3, after V lost 6 bases and J lost 1 base. The CDR3 is 13 residues long. For the CDR3, the DNA is TGTGCCAGCAGATTAGCGGGTTCCTACGAGCAGTACTTC. It translates to CASRLAGSYEQYF.